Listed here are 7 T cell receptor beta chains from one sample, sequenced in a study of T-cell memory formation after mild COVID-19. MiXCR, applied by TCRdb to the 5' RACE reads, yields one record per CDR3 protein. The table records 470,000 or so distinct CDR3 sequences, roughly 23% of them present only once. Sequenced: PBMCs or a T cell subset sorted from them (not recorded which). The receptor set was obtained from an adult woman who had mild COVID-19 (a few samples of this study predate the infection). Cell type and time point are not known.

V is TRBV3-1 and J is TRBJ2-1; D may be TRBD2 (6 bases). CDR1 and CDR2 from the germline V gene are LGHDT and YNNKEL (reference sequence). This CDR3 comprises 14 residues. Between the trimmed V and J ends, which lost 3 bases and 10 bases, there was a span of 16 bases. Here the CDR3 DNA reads TGTGCCAGCAGCCAGCAACTAGCCCTGGGAGAGCAGTTCTTC. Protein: CASSQQLALGEQFF.

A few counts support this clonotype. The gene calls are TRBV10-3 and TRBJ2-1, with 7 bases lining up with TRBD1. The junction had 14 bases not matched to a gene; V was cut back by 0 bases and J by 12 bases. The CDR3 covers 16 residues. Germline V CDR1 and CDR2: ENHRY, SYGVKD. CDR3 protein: CAISESAAGGRGMQFF. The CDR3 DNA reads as TGTGCCATCAGTGAGTCGGCGGCAGGGGGACGCGGAATGCAGTTCTTC.

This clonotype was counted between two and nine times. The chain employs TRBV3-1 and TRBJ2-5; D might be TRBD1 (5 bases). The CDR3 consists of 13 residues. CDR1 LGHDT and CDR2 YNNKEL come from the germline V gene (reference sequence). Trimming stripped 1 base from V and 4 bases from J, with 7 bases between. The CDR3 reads CASSQGGGETQYF. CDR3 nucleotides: TGTGCCAGCAGCCAAGGGGGCGGAGAGACCCAGTACTTC.

The CDR3 loop reads CASSFLGGEKNIQYF. The DNA for the CDR3 is TGTGCCAGCAGTTTTTTGGGGGGAGAGAAAAACATTCAGTACTTC. V is TRBV12-3 or TRBV12-4 and J is TRBJ2-4; D is possibly TRBD2 (6 bases). V lost 3 bases to trimming and J lost 4 bases, with 13 bases between them. CDR3 length: 15 amino acids.

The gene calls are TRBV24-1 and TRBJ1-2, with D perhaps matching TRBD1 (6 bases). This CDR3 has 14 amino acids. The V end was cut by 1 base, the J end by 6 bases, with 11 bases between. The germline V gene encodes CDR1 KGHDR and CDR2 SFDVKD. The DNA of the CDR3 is TGTGCCACCAGTGATTTTAGATCAGGGGATGGCTACACCTTC. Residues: CATSDFRSGDGYTF.

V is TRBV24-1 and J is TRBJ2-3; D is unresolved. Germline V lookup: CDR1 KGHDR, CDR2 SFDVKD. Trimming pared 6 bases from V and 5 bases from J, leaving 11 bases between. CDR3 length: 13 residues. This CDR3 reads CATSRPGEDTQYF. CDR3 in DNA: TGTGCCACCAGTAGGCCCGGAGAAGATACGCAGTATTTT.

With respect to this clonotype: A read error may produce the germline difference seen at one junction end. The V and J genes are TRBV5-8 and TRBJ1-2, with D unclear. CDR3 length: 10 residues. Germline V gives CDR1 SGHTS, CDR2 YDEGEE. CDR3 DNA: TGTGCCAGCACCTTGGGTGGCTACACCTTC. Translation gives CASTLGGYTF.